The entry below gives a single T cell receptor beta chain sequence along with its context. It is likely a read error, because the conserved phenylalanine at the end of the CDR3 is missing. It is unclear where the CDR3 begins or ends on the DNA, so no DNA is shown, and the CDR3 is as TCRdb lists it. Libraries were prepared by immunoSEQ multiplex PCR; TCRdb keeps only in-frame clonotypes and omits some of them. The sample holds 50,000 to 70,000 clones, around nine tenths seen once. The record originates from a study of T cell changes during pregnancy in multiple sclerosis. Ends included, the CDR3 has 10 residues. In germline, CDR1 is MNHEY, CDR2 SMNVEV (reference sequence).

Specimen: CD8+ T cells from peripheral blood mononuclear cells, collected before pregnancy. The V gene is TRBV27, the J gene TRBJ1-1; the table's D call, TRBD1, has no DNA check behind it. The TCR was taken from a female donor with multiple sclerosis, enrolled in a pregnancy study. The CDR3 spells CASSTPRGLG.